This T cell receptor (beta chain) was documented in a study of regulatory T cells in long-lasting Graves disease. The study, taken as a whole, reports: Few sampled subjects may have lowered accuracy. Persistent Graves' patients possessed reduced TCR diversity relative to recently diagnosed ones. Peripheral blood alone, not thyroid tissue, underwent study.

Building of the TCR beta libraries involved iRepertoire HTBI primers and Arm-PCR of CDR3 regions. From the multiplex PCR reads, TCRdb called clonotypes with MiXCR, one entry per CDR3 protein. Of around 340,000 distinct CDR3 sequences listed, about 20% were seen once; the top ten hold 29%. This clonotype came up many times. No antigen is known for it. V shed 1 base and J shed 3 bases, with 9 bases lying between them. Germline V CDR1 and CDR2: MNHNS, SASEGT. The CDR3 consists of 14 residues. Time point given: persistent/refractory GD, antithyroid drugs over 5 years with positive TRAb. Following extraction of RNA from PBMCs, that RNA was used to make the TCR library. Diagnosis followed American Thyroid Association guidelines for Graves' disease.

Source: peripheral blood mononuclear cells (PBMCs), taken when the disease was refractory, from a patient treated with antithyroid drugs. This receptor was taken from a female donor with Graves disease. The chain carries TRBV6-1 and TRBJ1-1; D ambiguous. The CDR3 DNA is TGTGCCAGCAGTGAAGGGGAACAACACACTGAAGCTTTCTTT. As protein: CASSEGEQHTEAFF.